These T cell receptor beta chains were read from a single sample in a study of cytomegalovirus exposure and HLA in healthy donors. Measured with immunoSEQ multiplex PCR; TCRdb has only the in-frame clones, and not every one. The sample includes about 98,000 clones, 74% of them seen just once. The sequencing sample was made of PBMCs. These receptors came from a male donor in good health and CMV-seronegative. Both conserved end residues are trimmed from each CDR3. Clone size is stated in some rows and not others, as once, few, many or a class when expanded.

clone size	CDR3 length	V gene	J gene	CDR3 protein
NA	15	TRBV5-1	TRBJ2-1	ASSLGLAGGSYNEQF
NA	15	TRBV5-3	TRBJ2-1	ARSLRLAGEANNEQF
NA	10	TRBV30	TRBJ1-1	AWGQENTEAF
NA	15	TRBV21-1	TRBJ2-2	ASSKEWVAGGTGELF
NA	17	TRBV6-4	TRBJ2-4	ASSGGGGYGVWAKNIQY
NA	14	TRBV7-3	TRBJ2-3	ASSLSLAGVEVCGY
NA	12	TRBV27	TRBJ2-7	ASSYGTRRYEQY
NA	10	TRBV28	TRBJ1-5	ASSPHYQPQH
once	9	TRBV7-2	TRBJ2-7	ASSSAYEQY
few	12	TRBV4-2	TRBJ1-4	ASSLETGHEKLF
NA	14	TRBV28	TRBJ2-3	ASSLQREISTDTQY
NA	16	TRBV11-3	TRBJ2-1	ASSLEGGRVITFNEQF
NA	11	TRBV19	TRBJ2-5	ASSIDQRETQY
NA	8	TRBV7-2	TRBJ2-1	AAGNNEQF
NA	12	TRBV6-6	TRBJ2-5	ASSPLGLEETQY
once	12	TRBV6-1	TRBJ2-3	ASVWTSGTDTQY
few	10	TRBV28	TRBJ2-7	ASCPGAYEQY
NA	13	TRBV27	TRBJ1-4	ASSPATGKGEKLF
NA	15	TRBV30	TRBJ1-5	AWSPVLGTGVNQPQH
NA	12	TRBV28	TRBJ2-1	ASSLGLAEHEQF
NA	13	TRBV6-5	TRBJ1-1	ASSFFRGGDTEAF
NA	17	TRBV9	TRBJ2-3	ASTIEAGTGVSSTDTQY
few	12	TRBV5-6	TRBJ1-2	ASSRAGSNYGYT
NA	14	TRBV14	TRBJ2-1	ASSPNGRTTRNEQF
NA	14	TRBV12-5	TRBJ2-1	ASGLAQREIYNEQF
NA	15	TRBV11-1	TRBJ2-7	ASSYSLTGTGSYEQY
NA	12	TRBV2	TRBJ2-3	ATERQSSTDTQY
NA	12	TRBV4-1	TRBJ2-1	ASSQDNRGRGWF
NA	15	TRBV27	TRBJ2-2	ASSLKLAGVDTGELF
NA	12	TRBV19	TRBJ1-1	ASSSQGLNTEAF
NA	12	TRBV4-3	TRBJ1-1	ASSQAGPRTEAF
NA	13	TRBV18	TRBJ1-1	ASSPKQGGVTEAF
once	12	TRBV9	TRBJ2-1	ASTRDLVNNEQF